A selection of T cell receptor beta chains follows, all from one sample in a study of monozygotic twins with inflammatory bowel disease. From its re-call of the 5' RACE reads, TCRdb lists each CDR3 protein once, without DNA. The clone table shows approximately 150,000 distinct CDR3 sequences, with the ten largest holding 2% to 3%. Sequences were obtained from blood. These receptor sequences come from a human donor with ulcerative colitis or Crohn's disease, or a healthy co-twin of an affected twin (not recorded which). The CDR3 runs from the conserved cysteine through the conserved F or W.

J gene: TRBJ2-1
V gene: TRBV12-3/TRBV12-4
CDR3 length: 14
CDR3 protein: CASSFSGDYNEQFF

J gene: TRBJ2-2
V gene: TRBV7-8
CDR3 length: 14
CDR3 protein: CASSPQFGDGELFF

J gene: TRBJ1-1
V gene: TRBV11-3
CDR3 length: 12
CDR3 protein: CASSSWTGEAFF

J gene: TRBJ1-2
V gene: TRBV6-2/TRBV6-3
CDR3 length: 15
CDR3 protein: CASSSPGTRGYGYTF

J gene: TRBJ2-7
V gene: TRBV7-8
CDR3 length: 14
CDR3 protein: CASSFKGATYEQYF

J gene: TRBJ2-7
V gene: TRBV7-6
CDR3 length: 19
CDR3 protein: CASSLVGPGGQGIPYEQYF

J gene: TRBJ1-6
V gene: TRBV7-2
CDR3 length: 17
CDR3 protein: CASSLEDGLLYNSPLHF

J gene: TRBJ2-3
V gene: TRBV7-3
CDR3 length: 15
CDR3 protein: CASSLLASSTDTQYF

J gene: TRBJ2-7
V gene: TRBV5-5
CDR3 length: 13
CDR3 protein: CASSLVTGGEQYF

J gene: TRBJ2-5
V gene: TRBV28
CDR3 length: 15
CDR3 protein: CASSFGTGGEETQYF

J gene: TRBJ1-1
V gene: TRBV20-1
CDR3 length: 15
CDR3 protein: CSANGQGGFYPEAFF

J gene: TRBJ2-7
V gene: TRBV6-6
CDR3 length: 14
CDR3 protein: CASRRQGRIYEQYF

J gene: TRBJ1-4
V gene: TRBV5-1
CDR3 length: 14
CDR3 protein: CASSLSGANEKLFF

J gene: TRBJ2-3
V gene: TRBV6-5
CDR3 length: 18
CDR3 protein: CASSYSYEAGLYTDTQYF

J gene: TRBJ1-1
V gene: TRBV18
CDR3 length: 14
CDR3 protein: CASSPGSDKTEAFF